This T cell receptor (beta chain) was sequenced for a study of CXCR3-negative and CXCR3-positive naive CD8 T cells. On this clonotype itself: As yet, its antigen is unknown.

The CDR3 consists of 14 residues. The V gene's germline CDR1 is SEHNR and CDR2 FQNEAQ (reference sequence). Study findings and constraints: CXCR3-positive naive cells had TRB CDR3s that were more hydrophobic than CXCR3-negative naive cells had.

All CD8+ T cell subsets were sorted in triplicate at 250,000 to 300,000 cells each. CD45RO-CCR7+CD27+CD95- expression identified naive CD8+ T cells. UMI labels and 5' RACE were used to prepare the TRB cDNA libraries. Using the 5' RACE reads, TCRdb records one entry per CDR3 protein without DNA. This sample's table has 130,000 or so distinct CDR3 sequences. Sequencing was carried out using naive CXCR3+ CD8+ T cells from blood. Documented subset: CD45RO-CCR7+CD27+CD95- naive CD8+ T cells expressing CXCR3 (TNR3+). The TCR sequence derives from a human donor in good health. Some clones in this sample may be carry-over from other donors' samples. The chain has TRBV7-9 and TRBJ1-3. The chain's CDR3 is CASSSIGSGNTIYF. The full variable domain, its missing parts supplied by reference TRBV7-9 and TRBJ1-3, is DTGVSQNPRHKITKRGQNVTFRCDPISEHNRLYWYRQTLGQGPEFLTYFQNEAQLEKSRLLSDRFSAERPKGSFSTLEIQRTEQGDSAMYLCASSSIGSGNTIYFGEGSWLTVV.